This TCR beta chain was found in a study of blood T cell repertoires in COVID-19. The cohort comprised adults aged 18 to 89 years residing in about two dozen US areas. Sequencing was performed with immunoSEQ multiplex PCR; in TCRdb, only in-frame clones are kept and a portion is missing. This sample carries more than 300,000 clones, nearly 90% of them seen once, and the ten largest clones take 4.5% to 7%. CDR1 is SGHAT, CDR2 FQNNGV, per germline. Losses at the gene ends were 1 base for V and 5 bases for J; bases not matched to a gene: 1. The CDR3 consists of 16 residues. The sequence came from a woman aged 30 to 39 who had recovered from COVID-19. Sequencing was done on a sample of PBMCs or T cells enriched from blood (not recorded which). V gene TRBV11-2 combines with J gene TRBJ2-1, with TRBD2 matching 14 bases. The DNA for the CDR3 is TGTGCCAGCAGCTTAGGACTAGCGGGGGGGCACAATGAGCAGTTCTTC. Its protein is CASSLGLAGGHNEQFF.